One sample yielded the 4 T cell receptor beta chains listed below, sequenced in a study of OX40 agonist ivuxolimab in advanced cancers. Produced via immunoSEQ multiplex PCR; TCRdb's table is partial and in-frame only. This sample has approximately 61,000 clones, with approximately 91% found just once. Sequenced here: CD4+ or CD8+ T cells sorted from blood, sampled in a trial of the OX40 agonist ivuxolimab. The receptor source for this set is an adult with an advanced solid tumor such as melanoma, head and neck, liver or kidney cancer.

The gene calls are TRBV5-6 and TRBJ1-5, with 7 bases lining up with TRBD1. CDR1 and CDR2 (germline): SGHDT, YYEEEE. The CDR3 totals 16 residues. J was trimmed by 3 bases and V by 4 bases; bases with no gene match: 10. This CDR3 reads CASSLGPGQNNQPQHF. In DNA, the CDR3 is TGTGCCAGCAGCCTGGGACCGGGACAGAACAATCAGCCCCAGCATTTT.

This rearrangement joins TRBV27 to TRBJ2-7; D may be TRBD1 (5 bases). Germline values: CDR1 MNHEY, CDR2 SMNVEV (reference sequence). V lost 2 bases to trimming and J lost 3 bases, with 11 bases between them. This CDR3 comprises 14 residues. In DNA, the CDR3 is TGTGCCAGCAGTTTAGGTGCAGGGATCTACGAGCAGTACTTC. This codes for CASSLGAGIYEQYF.

J is TRBJ2-1 and V is TRBV11-2, with D possibly matching TRBD1 (5 bases). Germline V CDR1 and CDR2: SGHAT, FQNNGV. CDR3 size: 15 residues. V was shortened by 6 bases and J by 9 bases, with 21 bases between the two germline ends. Here the CDR3 DNA reads TGTGCCAGCAGTTCCGTGGGGCTAGAAGTGGGTGAGCAGTTCTTC. Translating it yields CASSSVGLEVGEQFF.

This clone was seen a single time. The rearrangement links TRBV7-6 to TRBJ1-5, with unresolved D. Per the germline V gene, CDR1 is SGHVS and CDR2 is FNYEAQ. Trimming removed 5 bases from V and 2 bases from J, with 19 bases in between. The CDR3 has 17 amino acids. CDR3 sequence reads: CASSPNEGGSRNQPQHF. Written as DNA, the CDR3 is TGTGCCAGCAGCCCTAACGAGGGCGGGTCTCGCAATCAGCCCCAGCATTTT. Looking up the rest from reference TRBV7-6 and TRBJ1-5 gives the full variable domain: GAGVSQSPRYKVTKRGQDVALRCDPISGHVSLYWYRQALGQGPEFLTYFNYEAQQDKSGLPNDRFSAERPEGSISTLTIQRTEQRDSAMYRCASSPNEGGSRNQPQHFGDGTRLSIL.